These T cell receptor beta chains were read from a single sample in a study of lymphopenia after photon versus proton radiotherapy. Profiled with immunoSEQ multiplex PCR; TCRdb holds only in-frame clones, not every one. The table shows roughly 30,000 clones, with approximately 95% occurring only once. Sample: peripheral blood, taken from a patient treated with photon-based radiotherapy. These receptors were collected from a woman between 50 and 59 years old with cholangiocarcinoma. Both conserved end residues are part of each CDR3. A D gene is named only where the DNA matches it firmly. Clone size, where shown, is once, few, many, or a class for clones that have expanded.

TRBJ2-5,TRBV10-1,.,.,14,CASSPSVVVKTQYF,TGCGCCAGCAGTCCCAGTGTCGTGGTAAAGACCCAGTACTTC
TRBJ1-1,TRBV18,.,.,13,CASSENIDTEAFF,TGTGCCAGCTCGGAAAATATAGACACTGAAGCTTTCTTT
TRBJ2-5,TRBV4-3,.,.,15,CASSQEKGSQETQYF,TGCGCCAGCAGCCAAGAAAAGGGCTCCCAAGAGACCCAGTACTTC
TRBJ2-1,TRBV19,.,.,13,CASSIDRYNEQFF,TGTGCCAGTAGTATAGATCGGTACAATGAGCAGTTCTTC
TRBJ1-1,TRBV5-1,.,once,14,CASSLTTGNTEAFF,TGCGCCAGCAGCCTGACGACAGGAAACACTGAAGCTTTCTTT
TRBJ2-7,TRBV5-4,.,.,16,CASSLLGLADHYEQYF,TGTGCCAGCAGCTTGTTGGGGCTAGCCGACCATTACGAGCAGTACTTC
TRBJ2-1,TRBV7-2,.,.,15,CASSLMGQVGGEQFF,TGTGCCAGCAGCTTAATGGGGCAGGTGGGCGGTGAGCAGTTCTTC
TRBJ2-5,TRBV5-4,.,.,15,CASSLVSRGEPTQYF,TGTGCCAGCAGCTTAGTGTCCAGGGGCGAGCCGACCCAGTACTTC
TRBJ2-5,TRBV4-3,.,once,18,CASSQDLATAGARATQYF,TGCGCCAGCAGCCAAGATCTTGCGACCGCGGGGGCCCGGGCGACCCAGTACTTC
TRBJ2-5,TRBV7-9,TRBD2,.,15,CASSLGSSGKETQYF,TGTGCCAGCAGCTTAGGATCTAGCGGAAAAGAGACCCAGTACTTC
TRBJ2-7,TRBV6-1,TRBD1,.,13,CASNLDRGYEQYF,TGTGCCAGCAACTTGGACAGGGGCTACGAGCAGTACTTC
TRBJ1-4,TRBV7-2,.,.,17,CASSLGGRGRTNEKLFF,TGTGCCAGCAGCTTAGGGGGCAGGGGAAGGACTAATGAAAAACTGTTTTTT
TRBJ2-1,TRBV5-6,.,.,16,CASSSLGTPLGNEQFF,TGTGCCAGCAGCTCTTTAGGGACTCCACTTGGTAATGAGCAGTTCTTC
TRBJ2-6,TRBV11-3,.,.,16,CASSLGYPPGANVLTF,TGTGCCAGCAGCTTAGGTTACCCCCCTGGGGCCAACGTCCTGACTTTC
TRBJ1-5,TRBV7-2,TRBD1,.,15,CASSLGTGKNQPQHF,TGTGCCAGCAGCTTAGGGACAGGGAAGAATCAGCCCCAGCATTTT
TRBJ2-1,TRBV7-9,.,.,16,CASRPPGEGGYNEQFF,TGTGCCAGCAGACCCCCGGGGGAGGGGGGGTACAATGAGCAGTTCTTC
TRBJ1-1,TRBV10-3,.,.,13,CAIRRQENTEAFF,TGTGCCATCAGGAGACAGGAGAACACTGAAGCTTTCTTT
TRBJ1-5,TRBV5-8,.,once,15,CASSFDDRWDQPQHF,TGTGCCAGCAGCTTTGACGACAGGTGGGATCAGCCCCAGCATTTT
TRBJ1-1,TRBV19,TRBD1,.,13,CASGTGPNTEAFF,TGTGCCAGTGGGACAGGACCTAACACTGAAGCTTTCTTT
TRBJ2-3,TRBV6-1,TRBD2,.,19,CASSEVWTSGGRDTDTQYF,TGTGCCAGCAGTGAAGTGTGGACTAGCGGGGGGCGGGACACAGATACGCAGTATTTT
TRBJ1-5,TRBV7-8,.,.,15,CASSLDGNSNQPQHF,TGTGCCAGCAGCTTAGACGGAAATAGCAATCAGCCCCAGCATTTT
TRBJ1-1,TRBV27,TRBD1,once,14,CASSLMGTDRQAFF,TGTGCCAGCAGTTTAATGGGGACAGATCGGCAAGCTTTCTTT
TRBJ2-1,TRBV4-1,TRBD1,.,15,CASSPGQPAWDEQFF,TGCGCCAGCAGCCCGGGACAGCCAGCTTGGGATGAGCAGTTCTTC